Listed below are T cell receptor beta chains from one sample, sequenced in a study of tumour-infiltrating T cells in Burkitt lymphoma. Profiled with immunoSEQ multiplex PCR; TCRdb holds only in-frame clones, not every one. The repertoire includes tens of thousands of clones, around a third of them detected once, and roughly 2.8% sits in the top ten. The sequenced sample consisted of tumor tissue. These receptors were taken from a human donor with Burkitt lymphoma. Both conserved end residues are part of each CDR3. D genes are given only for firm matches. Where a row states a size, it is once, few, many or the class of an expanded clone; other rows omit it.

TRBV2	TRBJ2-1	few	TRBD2	TGTGCCAGCAGTGAACTAGCGGGGGCCTCCTCCTACAATGAGCAGTTCTTC	CASSELAGASSYNEQFF
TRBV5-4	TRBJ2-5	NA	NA	TGTGCCAGCAGCGTCCGGGAGACCCAGTACTTC	CASSVRETQYF
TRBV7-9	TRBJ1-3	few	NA	TGTGCCAGCAGCTTAGGTCGCTCTGGAAACACCATATATTTT	CASSLGRSGNTIYF
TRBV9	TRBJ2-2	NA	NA	TGTGCCAGTGGAGGTTCCGCGGTCACCGGGGAGCTGTTTTTT	CASGGSAVTGELFF
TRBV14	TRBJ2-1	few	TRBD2	TGTGCCAGCAGCCAAGCTAGCGGGGGGGCTATTGAGCAGTTCTTC	CASSQASGGAIEQFF
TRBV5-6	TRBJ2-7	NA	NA	TGTGCCAGCAGCCGGGACTTCCTCTACGAGCAGTACTTC	CASSRDFLYEQYF
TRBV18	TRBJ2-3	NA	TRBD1	TGTGCCAGCTCACCGAGGACAGGGGGCGGCACAGATACGCAGTATTTT	CASSPRTGGGTDTQYF
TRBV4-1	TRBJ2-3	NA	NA	TGCGCCAGCAGCCAAGATAGGGCCACCACAGATACGCAGTATTTT	CASSQDRATTDTQYF
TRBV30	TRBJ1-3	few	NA	TGTGCCTGGGAATCTGGTGGAAACACCATATATTTT	CAWESGGNTIYF
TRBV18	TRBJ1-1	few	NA	TGTGCCAGCTCAAAACAGGGGAACACTGAAGCTTTCTTT	CASSKQGNTEAFF
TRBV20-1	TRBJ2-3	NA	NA	TGCAGTGCCCTAGGAGGTACGCAGTATTTT	CSALGGTQYF
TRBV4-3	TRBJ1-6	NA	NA	TGCGCCAGCAGCCAAGGGCGGACTGTCTCGGGGGCACCCCTCCACTTT	CASSQGRTVSGAPLHF
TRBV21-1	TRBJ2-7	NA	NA	TGTGCCAGCAGCAAAGAGGGGACAGGGGCCTACGAGCAGTACTTC	CASSKEGTGAYEQYF
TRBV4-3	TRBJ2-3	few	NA	TGCGCCAGCAGGCCAAGCGAGGCAAGCACAGATACGCAGTATTTT	CASRPSEASTDTQYF
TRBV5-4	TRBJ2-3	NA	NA	TGTGCCAGCAGCTTTCCCCAGCAAACTAGCACAGATACGCAGTATTTT	CASSFPQQTSTDTQYF
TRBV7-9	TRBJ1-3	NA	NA	TGTGCCAGCAGCGTCCTGGTGATAGGAAACACCATATATTTT	CASSVLVIGNTIYF
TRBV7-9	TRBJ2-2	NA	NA	TGTGCCAGCAGTTCCGGGGAGCTGTTTTTT	CASSSGELFF
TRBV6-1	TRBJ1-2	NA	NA	TGTGCCAGCAGTCCGAGGCCCTCTTATGGCTACACCTTC	CASSPRPSYGYTF
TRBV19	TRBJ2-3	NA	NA	TGTGCCAGTACCCACTTCGGGTCCAAGGGGGAAAATACGCAGTATTTT	CASTHFGSKGENTQYF
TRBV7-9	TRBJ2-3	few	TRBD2	TGTGCCAGCAGCAGAGGACTAGCGGGGGCGGATACGCAGTATTTT	CASSRGLAGADTQYF
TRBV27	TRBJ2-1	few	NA	TGTGCCAGCAGGGGCTACAATGAGCAGTTCTTC	CASRGYNEQFF
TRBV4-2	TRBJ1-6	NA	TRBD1	TGTGCCAGCAGCCAAGTTCCGGGACAGGTAGATTCACCCCTCCACTTT	CASSQVPGQVDSPLHF
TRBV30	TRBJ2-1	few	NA	TGTGCCTGGAGATCGGCGGGGGCCGGGGATGAGCAGTTCTTC	CAWRSAGAGDEQFF
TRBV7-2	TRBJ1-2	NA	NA	TGTGCCAGCAGCTTAGACAGTTATGGCTACACCTTC	CASSLDSYGYTF
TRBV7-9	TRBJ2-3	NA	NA	TGTGCCAGCAGCCAGGTGGTCACAGATACGCAGTATTTT	CASSQVVTDTQYF
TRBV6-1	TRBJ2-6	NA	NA	TGTGCCAGCAGTGAAAAGACGGGACTCCGCGGCTCTGGGGCCAACGTCCTGACTTTC	CASSEKTGLRGSGANVLTF
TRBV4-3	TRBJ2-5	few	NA	TGCGCCAGCAGCCAAGTAGGTCAGACCCAGTACTTC	CASSQVGQTQYF
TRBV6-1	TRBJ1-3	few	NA	TGTGCCAGCAGTGAACCCAGGCAGGACTCTGGAAACACCATATATTTT	CASSEPRQDSGNTIYF
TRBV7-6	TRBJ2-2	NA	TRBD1	TGTGCCAGCAGCTCCTTCACCGGGACAGGGGACACCGGGGAGCTGTTTTTT	CASSSFTGTGDTGELFF
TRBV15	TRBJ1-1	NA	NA	TGTGCCACCAGCAGCTGGAGCCAGTACACTGAAGCTTTCTTT	CATSSWSQYTEAFF
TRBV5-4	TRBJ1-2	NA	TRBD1	TGTGCCAGCAGCCTATCCGGGACAGGGGACTATGGCTACACCTTC	CASSLSGTGDYGYTF
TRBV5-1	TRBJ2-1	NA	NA	TGCGCCAGCAGCTTAAGTTGGAATGAGCAGTTCTTC	CASSLSWNEQFF
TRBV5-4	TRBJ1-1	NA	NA	TGTGCCAGCAGCTGGGGGCCCGGCAGCCCTGAAGCTTTCTTT	CASSWGPGSPEAFF
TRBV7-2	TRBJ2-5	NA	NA	TGTGCCAGCAGCCTCAGGGGACCTAAAGAGACCCAGTACTTC	CASSLRGPKETQYF
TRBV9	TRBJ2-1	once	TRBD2	TGTGCCAGCAGCGCGGTGGGGGGGGAAAGGTTCTTC	CASSAVGGERFF
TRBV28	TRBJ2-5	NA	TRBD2	TGTGCCAGCAGTTTATTTAAGCGGGGGGGCCCAGAGACCCAGTACTTC	CASSLFKRGGPETQYF
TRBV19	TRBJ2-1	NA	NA	TGTGCCAGTAGGGGGGGCCTCGCCTACAATGAGCAGTTCTTC	CASRGGLAYNEQFF
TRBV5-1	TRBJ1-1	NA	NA	TGCGCCAGCAGCTTGGGACAAGGAGAGAAAGCTTTCTTT	CASSLGQGEKAFF
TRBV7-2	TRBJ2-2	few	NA	TGTGCCAGCAGCTTATTAGGGGCCGGGGAGCTGTTTTTT	CASSLLGAGELFF
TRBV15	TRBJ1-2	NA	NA	TGTGCCACCAGCAGAGGTGGGCAGGGCGCCTATGGCTACACCTTC	CATSRGGQGAYGYTF
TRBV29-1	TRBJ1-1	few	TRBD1	TGCAGCGTTGAGGGACAGGTGAACACTGAAGCTTTCTTT	CSVEGQVNTEAFF
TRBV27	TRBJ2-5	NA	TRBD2	TGTGCCAGCAACCCCTTCGGCGGGGGGCCCAAAGAGACCCAGTACTTC	CASNPFGGGPKETQYF
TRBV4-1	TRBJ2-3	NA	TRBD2	TGCGCCAGCAGCCTTATCAGCGGGGGCGACTATGGCACAGATACGCAGTATTTT	CASSLISGGDYGTDTQYF
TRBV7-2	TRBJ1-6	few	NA	TGTGCCAGCTCCCCCGAGGGATACTATAATTCACCCCTCCACTTT	CASSPEGYYNSPLHF
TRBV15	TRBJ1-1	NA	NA	TGTGCCACCAGCAGAGATGGGGTCGGGGAAGCTTTCTTT	CATSRDGVGEAFF